Below, 25 T cell receptor beta chains from the same sample are listed, as sequenced in a study of identical twins. Each CDR3 protein is one row after TCRdb ran MiXCR on the 5' RACE reads. This table holds 420,000 or so distinct CDR3 sequences, approximately 17% found once. Input material: naive T cells sorted from blood. These receptors originate from a man between 45 and 60 years old in good health.

This clonotype turned up a few times. The rearrangement joins TRBV20-1 to TRBJ1-5; 7 nucleotides agree with TRBD1. V lost 4 bases, J lost 0 bases, and 3 bases stayed unmatched. The CDR3 covers 14 residues. CDR1 is DFQATT and CDR2 is SNEGSKA in the germline V gene (reference sequence). In nucleotides, the CDR3 is TGCAGTGCTACAGGGGGTCATAGCAATCAGCCCCAGCATTTT. Translating gives CSATGGHSNQPQHF.

The V gene is TRBV3-1, the J gene TRBJ1-3; a possible D gene is TRBD1 (5 bases). The CDR3 has 16 residues. The V end lost 4 bases, the J end lost 2 bases, and 15 bases lay between the germline ends. The germline gives CDR1 LGHDT, CDR2 YNNKEL (reference sequence). CDR3 sequence reads: CASSPGTAPAGNTIYF. CDR3 DNA sequence: TGTGCCAGCAGCCCGGGGACGGCGCCTGCTGGAAACACCATATATTTT.

This clonotype was found a few times. The J gene is TRBJ2-1, the V gene TRBV5-1; 8 bases fit TRBD2. Germline assignment: CDR1 SGHRS and CDR2 YFSETQ. The CDR3 loop spans 16 amino acids. V shed 0 bases, J shed 3 bases, and the junction held 5 bases outside the gene matches. This CDR3 is CASSLAISGVYNEQFF. In DNA, the CDR3 is TGCGCCAGCAGCTTGGCCATTAGCGGGGTCTACAATGAGCAGTTCTTC. The variable domain in full, completed from reference TRBV5-1 and TRBJ2-1, reads KAGVTQTPRYLIKTRGQQVTLSCSPISGHRSVSWYQQTPGQGLQFLFEYFSETQRNKGNFPGRFSGRQFSNSRSEMNVSTLELGDSALYLCASSLAISGVYNEQFFGPGTRLTVL.

This clonotype appeared a few times. The chain is built from TRBV6-2 or TRBV6-3 and TRBJ2-3; D is ambiguous. The CDR3 runs to 15 residues. Trimming removed 5 bases at V and 6 bases at J, with 18 bases between. The V gene's germline CDR1 is MNHEY and CDR2 SVGEGT. Written as DNA, the CDR3 is TGTGCCAGCAGTATACGTCAAAACGTGGGCGATACGCAGTATTTT. It is translated as CASSIRQNVGDTQYF.

This clonotype was found a few times. V gene TRBV7-9 combines with J gene TRBJ1-1; TRBD1 aligns across 8 bases. The CDR3 contains 15 residues. After removal of 3 bases from V and 1 base from J, the junction contained 4 bases not matched to a gene. From germline, CDR1 is SEHNR and CDR2 FQNEAQ (reference sequence). CDR3 bases: TGTGCCAGCAGCTTCGGACAGGGAGAGAACACTGAAGCTTTCTTT. Residues: CASSFGQGENTEAFF.

The gene calls are TRBV7-3 and TRBJ2-6; no clear D gene. V lost 4 bases and J lost 0, with 7 bases in between. Per germline, CDR1 SGHTA and CDR2 FQGTGA. The CDR3 spans 15 residues. The CDR3 DNA sequence: TGTGCCAGCAGCTCAAGTCTCTCTGGGGCCAACGTCCTGACTTTC. It specifies CASSSSLSGANVLTF.

The table lists this clonotype with a few counts. The chain joins TRBV7-9 to TRBJ2-1, with D perhaps matching TRBD2 (6 bases). CDR1 and CDR2 from the germline V gene are SEHNR and FQNEAQ (reference sequence). The CDR3 has 15 amino acids. V lost 0 bases and J lost 5, with 11 bases in between. CDR3 region: CASSLALAYDNEQFF. CDR3 nucleotide sequence: TGTGCCAGCAGCTTAGCACTAGCCTACGACAATGAGCAGTTCTTC.

In its sample, this clonotype was seen a few times. The gene calls are TRBV12-3 or TRBV12-4 and TRBJ1-2; no firm D call. V was pared by 6 bases and J by 2 bases, with 10 bases between. The CDR3 is 13 amino acids. This CDR3 is CASSPQINYGYTF. The DNA for the CDR3 is TGTGCCAGCAGCCCACAGATAAACTATGGCTACACCTTC.

V usage is TRBV12-3 or TRBV12-4 and J usage is TRBJ2-1; D call uncertain. The CDR3 consists of 11 residues. V lost 1 base and J 12 bases, leaving 7 bases between the germline ends. CDR3 residues: CASSLGAVQFF. CDR3 DNA sequence: TGTGCCAGCAGTTTAGGGGCTGTGCAGTTCTTC.

This chain uses TRBV11-2 with TRBJ2-5; D is ambiguous. The length of the CDR3 is 15 residues. V lost 0 bases and J lost 1, with 9 bases in between. Germline assignment: CDR1 SGHAT and CDR2 FQNNGV. CDR3 coding DNA: TGTGCCAGCAGCTTAGAGCAAGACACCCAAGAGACCCAGTACTTC. Encoded protein: CASSLEQDTQETQYF.

The rearrangement links TRBV27 to TRBJ2-3; D may be TRBD2 (6 bases). CDR1 MNHEY and CDR2 SMNVEV come from the germline V gene (reference sequence). Between the trimmed V and J ends, which lost 4 bases and 1 base, there was a span of 12 bases. The CDR3 loop spans 15 amino acids. This CDR3 is CASSWRGWGTDTQYF. The CDR3 region has the DNA TGTGCCAGCAGTTGGCGGGGCTGGGGCACAGATACGCAGTATTTT.

This clonotype came up many times. The chain employs TRBV6-1 and TRBJ1-2; 9 positions match TRBD1. Germline CDR1 reads MNHNS; CDR2 reads SASEGT. The CDR3 loop spans 15 amino acids. V shed 6 bases and J 4 bases; nucleotides not matched to a gene: 9. This chain's CDR3 is CASSEQGAGFYGYTF. DNA of the CDR3: TGTGCCAGCAGCGAACAGGGGGCGGGATTCTATGGCTACACCTTC.

V gene TRBV14 combines with J gene TRBJ2-3, with D tentatively TRBD1 or TRBD2 (5 bases each). CDR1 and CDR2 (germline): SGHDN, FVKESK. Trimming took 0 bases from V and 14 from J, leaving 12 bases between them. The CDR3 spans 12 residues. The CDR3 DNA sequence: TGTGCCAGCAGCCAAGATTGGGACCGCCCGTATTTT. Residues: CASSQDWDRPYF.

V and J are TRBV5-1 and TRBJ2-3; 7 bases match TRBD2. Looked up from germline, CDR1 is SGHRS and CDR2 is YFSETQ. With V trimmed by 5 bases and J by 2 bases, 5 bases remained unmatched. The CDR3 totals 14 residues. CDR3 sequence (DNA): TGCGCCAGCAGTCTAGCGGAGCCCACAGATACGCAGTATTTT. Encoded protein: CASSLAEPTDTQYF.

This rearrangement joins TRBV6-1 to TRBJ2-3; D is perhaps TRBD1 or TRBD2 (6 bases each). This CDR3 contains 15 residues. The V end lost 0 bases, the J end lost 7 bases, and 14 bases lay between the germline ends. Germline V gene data show CDR1 as MNHNS and CDR2 as SASEGT. In DNA form, the CDR3 reads TGTGCCAGCAGTGAAGCTACCGGGGGCCCCCATACGCAGTATTTT. Translation gives CASSEATGGPHTQYF.

The CDR3 DNA is TGTGCCAGCAAAGGGACTAGCGGGGCTCAGGGGCTAAACACCGGGGAGCTGTTTTTT. Amino acid sequence: CASKGTSGAQGLNTGELFF. The chain uses TRBV12-3 or TRBV12-4 and TRBJ2-2, with TRBD2 identical over 13 bases. CDR3 length: 19 amino acids. J gave up 2 bases and V 7 bases, and 13 bases lay outside the gene matches.

In this sample, this clonotype turned up many times. One end of the junction is discordant with germline, which a read error may explain. This chain connects TRBV5-6 to TRBJ1-2; tentatively, D is TRBD1 (6 bases). Germline V gene data show CDR1 as SGHDT and CDR2 as YYEEEE. There are 15 residues in the CDR3. The DNA of the CDR3 is TGTGCCAGCAGCTTGGCAGGGGAGACTAACTATGGCCACACCTTC. Translating it yields CASSLAGETNYGHTF.

This clonotype turned up a few times. The chain links TRBV20-1 to TRBJ2-1; 7 bases agree with TRBD2. Germline CDR1 DFQATT, CDR2 SNEGSKA (reference sequence). There are 15 residues in the CDR3. The trim removed 3 bases at V and 10 bases at J, leaving 15 bases unmatched. CDR3 residues: CSASGRTSDAEEQFF. CDR3 sequence (DNA): TGCAGTGCTAGTGGGCGGACTAGTGACGCGGAAGAGCAGTTCTTC.

The rearrangement joins TRBV6-2 or TRBV6-3 to TRBJ1-1; possible D gene TRBD1, 5 bases. The CDR3 is 14 amino acids. V shed 6 bases and J shed 2 bases, with 13 bases lying between them. Germline loops: CDR1 MNHEY, CDR2 SVGEGT. For the CDR3, the DNA is TGTGCCAGCAGAGGGACGACAGCTAACACTGAAGCTTTCTTT. Protein product: CASRGTTANTEAFF.

The genes are TRBV5-8 and TRBJ2-7; TRBD1 agrees at 8 bases. V lost 4 bases to trimming and J lost 4 bases; unmatched junction nucleotides: 10. Looked up from germline, CDR1 is SGHTS and CDR2 is YDEGEE. The CDR3 spans 15 residues. CDR3 sequence reads: CASSRDYRGSYEQYF. CDR3 in DNA: TGTGCCAGCAGCCGAGACTACAGGGGGTCTTACGAGCAGTACTTC. The variable domain in full, with the rest retrieved from reference TRBV5-8 and TRBJ2-7, is EAGVTQSPTHLIKTRGQQATLRCSPISGHTSVYWYQQALGLGLQFLLWYDEGEERNRGNFPPRFSGRQFPNYSSELNVNALELEDSALYLCASSRDYRGSYEQYFGPGTRLTVT.

This clonotype has at least ten counts. V gene TRBV5-5 combines with J gene TRBJ2-7; 10 bases are shared with TRBD1. CDR1 is SGHKS, CDR2 YYEKEE, per germline (reference sequence). V trimming: 4 bases; J trimming: 2 bases; junction bases outside the gene matches: 3. The CDR3 sequence is 14 residues long. The CDR3 is CASSRTGGTYEQYF. As DNA, the CDR3 is TGTGCCAGCAGCCGGACAGGGGGGACCTACGAGCAGTACTTC.

V is TRBV4-1 and J is TRBJ2-3; D possibly corresponds to TRBD1 (5 bases). This CDR3 has 14 residues. V gave up 1 base and J gave up 4 bases, with 9 bases separating them. Germline lookup yields CDR1 MGHRA and CDR2 YSYEKL. The CDR3, as DNA: TGCGCCAGCAGCCAAGCGCAGGGCGCAGATACGCAGTATTTT. Translation gives CASSQAQGADTQYF.

Ten or more counts support this clonotype. The rearrangement links TRBV5-1 to TRBJ2-7; TRBD1 agrees at 8 bases. V dropped 3 bases and J dropped 3; count of bases not matched to a gene: 2. The CDR3 consists of 13 residues. Germline V gene data show CDR1 as SGHRS and CDR2 as YFSETQ. CDR3 region: CASSWDRSYEQYF. The CDR3 DNA reads as TGCGCCAGCAGCTGGGACAGGAGCTACGAGCAGTACTTC.

Ten or more counts support this clonotype. V gene TRBV4-1 combines with J gene TRBJ1-5; 8 bases map to TRBD1. The trim removed 5 bases at V and 3 bases at J, leaving 9 bases unmatched. This CDR3 spans 16 amino acids. Germline lookup yields CDR1 MGHRA and CDR2 YSYEKL. The chain's CDR3 is CASSYDRGFDNQPQHF. The CDR3 DNA sequence: TGCGCCAGCAGCTACGACAGGGGCTTTGACAATCAGCCCCAGCATTTT.

The chain couples TRBV4-2 to TRBJ2-3; tentative D call: TRBD2 (6 bases). This CDR3 is 15 amino acids long. CDR1 is LGHNA and CDR2 is YNFKEQ in the germline V gene. The V gene lost 0 bases and the J gene lost 4 bases, with 11 bases spanning the gap. The CDR3 nucleotides read TGTGCCAGCAGCCAAGAGTGGCGGGGATCAGATACGCAGTATTTT. This translates into CASSQEWRGSDTQYF.